The 21 T cell receptor beta chains below come from one sample, sequenced in a study of cytomegalovirus exposure and HLA in healthy donors. Primers: 60 Vbeta forward and 13 Jbeta reverse. Method: immunoSEQ multiplex PCR; TCRdb's copy keeps in-frame clones and lacks some. The sample totals around 29,000 clones. Source material: PBMCs. These receptors originate from a man under 40 in good health and CMV-seronegative.

J is TRBJ2-2 and V is TRBV2; D is ambiguous. Trimming took 3 bases from V and 1 from J, leaving 6 bases between them. This CDR3 has 14 amino acids. CDR1 is SNHLY, CDR2 FYNNEI, per germline. The CDR3 region is CASSDSRNTGELFF. DNA for the CDR3: TGTGCCAGCAGTGATAGCAGGAACACCGGGGAGCTGTTTTTT.

The chain is built from TRBV5-6 and TRBJ1-4, with 8 bases matching TRBD1. This CDR3 has 14 amino acids. CDR1 is SGHDT and CDR2 is YYEEEE in the germline V gene. V gave up 6 bases and J gave up 7 bases; unmatched junction bases: 8. CDR3 residues: CASNWGTGSEKLFF. CDR3 sequence (DNA): TGTGCCAGCAACTGGGGGACAGGTTCTGAAAAACTGTTTTTT.

The J gene is TRBJ2-5, the V gene TRBV7-2, with unresolved D. CDR1 SGHTA and CDR2 FQGNSA come from the germline V gene. Trimming cost V 0 bases and J 4 bases, with 6 bases left between them. The CDR3 runs to 13 residues. The DNA for the CDR3 is TGTGCCAGCAGCTTAGCCCTTGTAGAGACCCAGTACTTC. Encoded protein: CASSLALVETQYF. The variable domain in full, with the rest retrieved from reference TRBV7-2 and TRBJ2-5, is GAGVSQSPSNKVTEKGKDVELRCDPISGHTALYWYRQSLGQGLEFLIYFQGNSAPDKSGLPSDRFSAERTGGSVSTLTIQRTQQEDSAVYLCASSLALVETQYFGPGTRLLVL.

CDR3 in amino acids: CASSTTGGGYGYTF. DNA of the CDR3: TGTGCCAGCAGCACAACAGGGGGCGGCTATGGCTACACCTTC. This chain uses TRBV28 with TRBJ1-2; 9 nucleotides align to TRBD1. V shed 6 bases, J shed 4 bases, and the junction held 6 bases outside the gene matches. This CDR3 contains 14 residues. Germline CDR1 reads MDHEN; CDR2 reads SYDVKM.

The rearrangement links TRBV4-3 to TRBJ2-7, with D possibly matching TRBD1 (6 bases). The CDR3 totals 15 residues. V lost 3 bases and J lost 4, with 16 bases in between. Germline lookup yields CDR1 LGHNA and CDR2 YSLEER. CDR3 residues: CASSQYTGTGYEQYF. The CDR3 bases are TGCGCCAGCAGCCAGTATACAGGGACGGGTTACGAGCAGTACTTC.

The genes are TRBV6-1 and TRBJ1-1; no clear D. With 7 bases removed from V and 5 bases from J, the gap between germline ends came to 14 bases. Germline V lookup: CDR1 MNHNS, CDR2 SASEGT. The CDR3 spans 13 residues. This chain's CDR3 is CASTPRGETEAFF. The DNA for the CDR3 is TGTGCCAGCACCCCCCGCGGGGAGACTGAAGCTTTCTTT.

As concerns this clone: Mismatch with germline at one junction end may stem from a read error. This chain connects TRBV18 to TRBJ2-7, with D perhaps matching TRBD2 (5 bases). The germline V gene has CDR1 KGHSH and CDR2 LQKENI. The CDR3 runs 11 residues. The CDR3 DNA reads TGTGCCAGCTCAAACGAATGGTCGAGGGCTTTC. Translation: CASSNEWSRAF.

The genes are TRBV5-1 and TRBJ2-7, with unresolved D. Trimming removed 4 bases from V and 6 bases from J, with 17 bases in between. CDR3 length: 14 residues. Looked up from germline, CDR1 is SGHRS and CDR2 is YFSETQ. CDR3: CASSVDPSLIEQYF. As DNA, the CDR3 is TGCGCCAGCAGCGTGGACCCCTCTCTAATCGAGCAGTACTTC.

The chain couples TRBV18 to TRBJ2-3; D is unresolved. V was shortened by 0 bases and J by 6 bases, with 7 bases between the two germline ends. The CDR3 contains 13 residues. Per the germline V gene, CDR1 is KGHSH and CDR2 is LQKENI. The CDR3 bases are TGTGCCAGCTCACCACCATCGTCGGATACGCAGTATTTT. Protein: CASSPPSSDTQYF.

This rearrangement joins TRBV9 to TRBJ1-3, with a weak D call TRBD1 (6 bases). Germline V gives CDR1 SGDLS, CDR2 YYNGEE. V was cut by 4 bases and J by 0 bases, with 20 bases left in between. CDR3 length: 18 amino acids. Written as DNA, the CDR3 is TGTGCCAGCAGCCCACCCGGGACGACAGGAGCCTCTGGAAACACCATATATTTT. Amino acids: CASSPPGTTGASGNTIYF.

The V call is TRBV29-1, the J call TRBJ2-7; 10 bases line up with TRBD1. This CDR3 is built from 14 residues. V shed 7 bases and J 0 bases; nucleotides not matched to a gene: 6. The germline V gene encodes CDR1 SQVTM and CDR2 ANQGSEA. CDR3 sequence reads: CSATDRGSSYEQYF. The DNA of the CDR3 is TGCAGCGCCACGGACAGGGGGAGCTCCTACGAGCAGTACTTC.

The chain couples TRBV5-1 to TRBJ2-5; weak D call: TRBD1 (6 bases). In germline, CDR1 is SGHRS, CDR2 YFSETQ. CDR3 length: 16 amino acids. The V gene lost 4 bases and the J gene lost 1 base, with 17 bases spanning the gap. CDR3 sequence reads: CASSRVQGQPQETQYF. In nucleotides, the CDR3 is TGCGCCAGCAGCCGAGTACAGGGTCAGCCCCAAGAGACCCAGTACTTC.

This sequence joins TRBV6-5 and TRBJ2-5; D not resolved. With the DNA end fitting TRBJ2-7 better, the J assignment may be wrong. This CDR3 region has 13 residues. CDR1 and CDR2 from the germline V gene are MNHEY and SVGAGI. The CDR3: CASSPSFSYEQYF. The CDR3 DNA is TGTGCCAGCAGTCCTTCGTTTTCCTACGAGCAGTACTTC.

J is TRBJ2-3 and V is TRBV7-6; maybe TRBD2 (6 bases). V dropped 4 bases and J dropped 0 bases, with 11 bases sitting between them. Germline V gene lookup returns CDR1 SGHVS and CDR2 FNYEAQ. This CDR3 is built from 15 residues. CDR3 nucleotide sequence: TGTGCCAGCAGCTCCGGTGGGACTAGCACAGATACGCAGTATTTT. This codes for CASSSGGTSTDTQYF.

The gene calls are TRBV6-5 and TRBJ2-1; TRBD1 is a possible D gene (6 bases). The V gene lost 2 bases and the J gene lost 5 bases, with 10 bases spanning the gap. This CDR3 comprises 14 residues. Germline V lookup: CDR1 MNHEY, CDR2 SVGAGI. This CDR3 is CASSYHGTNNEQFF. In DNA form, the CDR3 reads TGTGCCAGCAGTTACCATGGGACAAACAATGAGCAGTTCTTC.

This chain uses TRBV5-1 with TRBJ1-6, with TRBD1 identical over 7 bases. The germline V gene has CDR1 SGHRS and CDR2 YFSETQ. CDR3 size: 15 residues. Trimming at V came to 0 bases and at J to 9 bases, leaving 6 bases not matched to a gene. The CDR3 DNA is TGCGCCAGCAGCTTGGAAGGGGGCCGTGGTTCACCCCTCCACTTT. It codes for CASSLEGGRGSPLHF.

This sequence joins TRBV5-1 and TRBJ2-7, with a tentative D call TRBD2 (5 bases). V lost 4 bases and J lost 0, with 11 bases in between. In germline, CDR1 is SGHRS, CDR2 YFSETQ. The CDR3 extends over 14 amino acids. The CDR3 nucleotides are TGCGCCAGCAGCACACGACTAAGCTCCTACGAGCAGTACTTC. It specifies CASSTRLSSYEQYF.

The genes are TRBV18 and TRBJ2-1, with 13 positions matching TRBD2. Germline V CDR1 and CDR2: KGHSH, LQKENI. This CDR3 contains 15 residues. V gave up 0 bases and J gave up 7 bases; unmatched junction bases: 0. The CDR3 loop reads CASSPPGLAGNEQFF. Written as DNA, the CDR3 is TGTGCCAGCTCACCACCGGGACTAGCGGGAAATGAGCAGTTCTTC.

The chain recombines TRBV6-6 with TRBJ2-7; 10 positions match TRBD1. CDR1 and CDR2 (germline): MNHNY, SVGAGI (reference sequence). The CDR3 spans 15 residues. V was pared by 7 bases and J by 0 bases, with 6 bases of the junction left unmatched. The CDR3 coding sequence is TGTGCCAGCACCACGACAGGGGGCATCTCCTACGAGCAGTACTTC. It specifies CASTTTGGISYEQYF.

The V call is TRBV15, the J call TRBJ1-2; D is uncertain. The CDR3 is 15 residues long. V was pared by 1 base and J by 2 bases, with 11 bases between. Germline CDR1 and CDR2: LNHNV and YYDKDF (reference sequence). The CDR3 reads CATSRGRGLNYGYTF. The CDR3 coding sequence is TGTGCCACCAGCAGAGGACGCGGCTTGAACTATGGCTACACCTTC.

The V call is TRBV28, the J call TRBJ1-1, with D perhaps TRBD1 (6 bases). This CDR3 is built from 16 residues. Germline V gene data show CDR1 as MDHEN and CDR2 as SYDVKM. The V end was cut by 6 bases, the J end by 1 base, with 18 bases between. The CDR3 coding sequence is TGTGCCAGCAGATTTATGTGGGGGCGCGGGAACACTGAAGCTTTCTTT. Protein: CASRFMWGRGNTEAFF. The variable domain in full, with the rest retrieved from reference TRBV28 and TRBJ1-1, is DVKVTQSSRYLVKRTGEKVFLECVQDMDHENMFWYRQDPGLGLRLIYFSYDVKMKEKGDIPEGYSVSREKKERFSLILESASTNQTSMYLCASRFMWGRGNTEAFFGQGTRLTVV.